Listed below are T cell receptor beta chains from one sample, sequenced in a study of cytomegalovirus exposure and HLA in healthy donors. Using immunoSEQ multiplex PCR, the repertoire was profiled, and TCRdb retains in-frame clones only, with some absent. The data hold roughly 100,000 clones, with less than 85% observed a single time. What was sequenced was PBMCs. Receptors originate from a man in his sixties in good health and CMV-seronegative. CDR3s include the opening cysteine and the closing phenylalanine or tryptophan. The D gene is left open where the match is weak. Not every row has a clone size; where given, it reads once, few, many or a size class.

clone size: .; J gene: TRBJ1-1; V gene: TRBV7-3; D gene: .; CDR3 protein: CASSLQKNTEAFF; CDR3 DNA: TGTGCCAGCAGCTTGCAGAAGAACACTGAAGCTTTCTTT
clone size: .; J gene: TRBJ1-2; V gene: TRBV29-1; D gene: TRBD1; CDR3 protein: CSVANRGPNYGYTF; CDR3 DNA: TGCAGCGTTGCTAACAGGGGGCCTAACTATGGCTACACCTTC
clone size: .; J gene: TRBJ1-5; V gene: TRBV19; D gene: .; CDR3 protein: CASSGDLTYQPQHF; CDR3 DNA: TGTGCCAGTAGCGGGGACTTAACCTATCAGCCCCAGCATTTT
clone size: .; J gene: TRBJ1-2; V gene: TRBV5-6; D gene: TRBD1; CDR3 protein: CASSVQGARGYTF; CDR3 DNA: TGTGCCAGCAGCGTACAGGGGGCTCGGGGCTACACCTTC
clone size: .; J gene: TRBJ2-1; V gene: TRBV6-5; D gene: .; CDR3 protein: CASKLGNEQFF; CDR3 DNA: TGTGCCAGCAAGCTAGGCAATGAGCAGTTCTTC
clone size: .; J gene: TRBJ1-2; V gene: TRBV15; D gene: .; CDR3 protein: CATSRVDRFYGYTF; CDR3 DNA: TGTGCCACCAGCAGAGTGGACAGATTCTATGGCTACACCTTC
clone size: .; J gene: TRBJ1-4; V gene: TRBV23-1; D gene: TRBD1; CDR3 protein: CARITWTGGKLGEKLFF; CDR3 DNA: TGCGCCAGGATCACATGGACAGGGGGAAAGTTAGGGGAAAAACTGTTTTTT
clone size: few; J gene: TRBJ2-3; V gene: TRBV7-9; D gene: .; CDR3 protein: CASSFGQGGSDTQYF; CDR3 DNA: TGTGCCAGCAGCTTTGGGCAGGGGGGCTCAGATACGCAGTATTTT
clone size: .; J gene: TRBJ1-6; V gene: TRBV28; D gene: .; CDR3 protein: CASSLTTGHRNSPLHF; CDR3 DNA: TGTGCCAGCAGTCTAACCACGGGACACAGGAATTCACCCCTCCACTTT
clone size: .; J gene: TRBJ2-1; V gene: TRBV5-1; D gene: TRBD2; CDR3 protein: CASSFSRTSSYNEQFF; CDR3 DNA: TGCGCCAGCAGCTTTAGTAGGACTAGCTCCTACAATGAGCAGTTCTTC
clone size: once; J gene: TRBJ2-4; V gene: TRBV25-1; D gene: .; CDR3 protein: CASREKNIQYF; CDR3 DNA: TGTGCCAGCAGAGAGAAAAACATTCAGTACTTC
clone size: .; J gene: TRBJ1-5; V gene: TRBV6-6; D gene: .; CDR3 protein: CASSYPNSNQPQHF; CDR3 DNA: TGTGCCAGCAGTTACCCAAATAGCAATCAGCCCCAGCATTTT
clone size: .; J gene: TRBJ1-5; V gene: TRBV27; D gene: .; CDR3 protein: CASSPLERQPQHF; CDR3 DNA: TGTGCCAGCAGCCCGTTGGAGCGGCAGCCCCAGCATTTT
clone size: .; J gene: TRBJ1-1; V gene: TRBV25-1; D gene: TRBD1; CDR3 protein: CASSEVGQANTEAFF; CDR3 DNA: TGTGCCAGCAGTGAAGTGGGACAGGCGAACACTGAAGCTTTCTTT
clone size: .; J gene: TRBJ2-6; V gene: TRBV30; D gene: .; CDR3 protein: CAWSVYTVLSGANVLTF; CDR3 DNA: TGTGCCTGGAGTGTCTACACAGTTCTCTCTGGGGCCAACGTCCTGACTTTC
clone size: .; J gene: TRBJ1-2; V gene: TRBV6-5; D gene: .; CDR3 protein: CASKGEGGYTF; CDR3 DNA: TGTGCCAGCAAGGGGGAGGGGGGCTACACCTTC
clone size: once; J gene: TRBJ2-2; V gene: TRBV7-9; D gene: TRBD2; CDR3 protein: CASSPGLAAGELFF; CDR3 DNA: TGTGCCAGCAGCCCAGGACTAGCCGCCGGGGAGCTGTTTTTT
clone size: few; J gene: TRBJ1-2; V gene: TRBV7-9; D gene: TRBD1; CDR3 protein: CASSLALTGVYGYTF; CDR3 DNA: TGTGCCAGCAGCTTAGCCTTAACAGGGGTCTATGGCTACACCTTC
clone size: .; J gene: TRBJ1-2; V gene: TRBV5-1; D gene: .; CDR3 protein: CASSLDLTAYGYTF; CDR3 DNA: TGCGCCAGCAGCTTGGATTTGACAGCCTATGGCTACACCTTC
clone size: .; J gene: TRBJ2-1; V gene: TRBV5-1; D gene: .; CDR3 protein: CASSLGGASYNEQFF; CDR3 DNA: TGCGCCAGCAGCTTGGGGGGCGCGTCATACAATGAGCAGTTCTTC
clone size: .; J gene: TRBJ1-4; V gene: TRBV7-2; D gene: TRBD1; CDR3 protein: CASSKRTGTDEKLFF; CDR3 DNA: TGTGCCAGCAGCAAAAGGACAGGGACGGATGAAAAACTGTTTTTT
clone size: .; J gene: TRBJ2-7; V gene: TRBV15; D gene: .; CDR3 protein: CATSSPGPTKYF; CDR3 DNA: TGTGCCACCAGCAGTCCAGGCCCTACGAAGTACTTC
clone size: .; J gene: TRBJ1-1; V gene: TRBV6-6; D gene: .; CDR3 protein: CASSYSAGALNTEAFF; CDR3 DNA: TGTGCCAGCAGTTACTCAGCAGGGGCCCTGAACACTGAAGCTTTCTTT
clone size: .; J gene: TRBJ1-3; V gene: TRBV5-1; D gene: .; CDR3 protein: CASSAGDVYGNTIYF; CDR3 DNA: TGCGCCAGCAGCGCGGGGGACGTCTATGGAAACACCATATATTTT